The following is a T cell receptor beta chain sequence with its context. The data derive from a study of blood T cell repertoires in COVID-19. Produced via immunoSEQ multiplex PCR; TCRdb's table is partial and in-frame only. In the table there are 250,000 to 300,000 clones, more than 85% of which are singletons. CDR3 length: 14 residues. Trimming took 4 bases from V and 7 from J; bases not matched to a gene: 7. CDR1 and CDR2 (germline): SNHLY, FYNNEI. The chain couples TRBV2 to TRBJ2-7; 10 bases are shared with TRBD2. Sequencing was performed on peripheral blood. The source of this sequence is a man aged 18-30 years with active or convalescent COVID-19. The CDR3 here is CASSVLAGENEQYF. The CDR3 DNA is TGTGCCAGCAGTGTGCTAGCGGGGGAGAATGAGCAGTACTTC.